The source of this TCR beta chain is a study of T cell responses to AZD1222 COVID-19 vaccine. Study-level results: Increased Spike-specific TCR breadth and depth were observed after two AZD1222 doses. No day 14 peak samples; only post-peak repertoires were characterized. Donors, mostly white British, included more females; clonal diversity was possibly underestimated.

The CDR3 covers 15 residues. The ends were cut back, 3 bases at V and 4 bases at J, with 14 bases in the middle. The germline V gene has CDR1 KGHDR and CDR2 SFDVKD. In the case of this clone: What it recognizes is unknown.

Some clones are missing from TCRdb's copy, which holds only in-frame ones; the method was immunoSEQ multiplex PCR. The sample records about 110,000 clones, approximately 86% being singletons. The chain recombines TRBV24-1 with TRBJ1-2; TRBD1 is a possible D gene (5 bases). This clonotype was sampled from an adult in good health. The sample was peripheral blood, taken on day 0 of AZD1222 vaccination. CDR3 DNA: TGTGCCACCAGTGATGCCCGGGACGGTATCTATGGCTACACCTTC. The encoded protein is CATSDARDGIYGYTF.